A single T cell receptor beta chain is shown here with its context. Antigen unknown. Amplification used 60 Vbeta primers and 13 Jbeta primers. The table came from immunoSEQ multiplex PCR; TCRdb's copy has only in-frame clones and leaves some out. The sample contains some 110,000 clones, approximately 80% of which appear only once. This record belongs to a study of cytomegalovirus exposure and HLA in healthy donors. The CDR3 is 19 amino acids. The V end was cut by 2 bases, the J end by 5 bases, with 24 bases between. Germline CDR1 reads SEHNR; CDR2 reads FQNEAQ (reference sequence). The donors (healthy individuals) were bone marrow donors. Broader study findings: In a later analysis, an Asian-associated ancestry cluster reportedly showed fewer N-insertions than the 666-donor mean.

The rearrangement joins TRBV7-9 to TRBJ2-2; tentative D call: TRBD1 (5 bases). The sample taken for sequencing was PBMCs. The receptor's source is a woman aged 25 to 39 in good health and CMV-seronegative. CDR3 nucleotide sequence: TGTGCCAGCAGCTTATGGAAATCAGGGATGAGTTCGGAGACCGGGGAGCTGTTTTTT. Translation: CASSLWKSGMSSETGELFF.